The T cell receptor (beta chain) described here comes from a study of blood T cell repertoires in COVID-19. As for the study in general: The origin of the acute and convalescent COVID-19 samples was the United States, Italy and Spain. The cDNA or gDNA used as material had been derived from T cells, B-cell-depleted T cells, or PBMCs.

To note about this clone: The sample contains more than one DNA sequence encoding this CDR3.

This CDR3 contains 15 residues. V lost 2 bases to trimming and J lost 0 bases; unmatched junction nucleotides: 2. The germline gives CDR1 KGHSH, CDR2 LQKENI. In the original analysis: Reference gene primer amplification gave estimated nucleated cell counts. Only in-frame clones appear in the TCRdb table, and some are missing; sequencing was by immunoSEQ multiplex PCR. That table supplies the V and J calls and clone size; D and trimming were determined from the DNA. In the table there are 250,000 to 300,000 clones, 75% to 90% of which are singletons. The source is a man aged 60-69 years who had recovered from COVID-19. The J gene is TRBJ1-1, the V gene TRBV18; 8 bases fit TRBD1. Sequencing was performed on peripheral blood. The CDR3 nucleotides are TGTGCCAGCTCACCAGGACAGGGCATGAACACTGAAGCTTTCTTT. It is translated as CASSPGQGMNTEAFF.